This T cell receptor (beta chain) was captured by sequencing in a study of blood T cell repertoires in COVID-19. Overall study context: Specimens from acute and convalescent COVID-19 originated in the United States, Italy and Spain. Sample material is recorded as cDNA or gDNA derived from T cells, B-cell-depleted T cells, or PBMCs.

As originally analysed: Reference gene primers were amplified, and this amplification served to estimate nucleated cell counts. Clones were sequenced by immunoSEQ multiplex PCR, and TCRdb holds only the in-frame ones, with some missing. V and J calls and clone size are given by that table; D and trimming were obtained from the DNA. This repertoire shows some 14,000 clones, less than 90% found once; its top ten account for roughly 47%. Germline V gene lookup returns CDR1 SGHNT and CDR2 YENEEA. V lost 1 base to trimming and J lost 0 bases, with 6 bases between them. The CDR3 runs 15 residues. This TCR was recovered from a man older than 75 with acute or convalescent COVID-19. The sequencing sample was made of peripheral blood. The V call is TRBV11-3, the J call TRBJ1-4; D is unresolved. This CDR3 reads CASSLGQATNEKLFF. The CDR3 DNA reads TGTGCCAGCAGCTTAGGACAAGCAACTAATGAAAAACTGTTTTTT. Variable domain in full (rest from reference TRBV11-3 and TRBJ1-4): EAGVVQSPRYKIIEKKQPVAFWCNPISGHNTLYWYLQNLGQGPELLIRYENEEAVDDSQLPKDRFSAERLKGVDSTLKIQPAELGDSAVYLCASSLGQATNEKLFFGSGTQLSVL.